This T cell receptor beta chain was profiled in a study of blood T cell repertoires in COVID-19. Study details: Sources were T cells, B-cell-depleted T cells, or PBMCs; the material itself was cDNA or gDNA.

In assigning cohorts, the study relied on participant-reported clinical history. Clones were sequenced by immunoSEQ multiplex PCR, and TCRdb holds only the in-frame ones, with some missing. The table has roughly 430,000 clones, approximately 90% seen once. CDR3 length: 15 residues. From germline, CDR1 is PRHDT and CDR2 FYEKMQ (reference sequence). The ends lost 5 bases at V and 5 bases at J; junction bases unmatched: 9. The V gene is TRBV13, the J gene TRBJ2-7; 10 nucleotides match TRBD1. The specimen sequenced was PBMCs or T cells enriched from blood (not recorded which). The clonotype was recovered from a woman younger than 30 who had been exposed to COVID-19. CDR3 nucleotide sequence: TGTGCCAGCAGCGGCACCGGGACAGGGGAACACGAGCAGTACTTC. Translation: CASSGTGTGEHEQYF.